One and the same sample provided the 25 T cell receptor beta chains below, sequenced in a study of blood T cell repertoires in COVID-19. Sequencing was performed with immunoSEQ multiplex PCR; in TCRdb, only in-frame clones are kept and a portion is missing. Of approximately 96,000 clones listed, over 90% are singletons. Sequenced material: peripheral blood. The source of these receptors is a man between 60 and 70 years old with acute or convalescent COVID-19.

This chain connects TRBV28 to TRBJ2-7; perhaps TRBD2 as D (5 bases). V was clipped by 5 bases and J by 7 bases, with 15 bases between them. Germline values: CDR1 MDHEN, CDR2 SYDVKM. CDR3 size: 13 residues. For the CDR3, the DNA is TGTGCCAGCAGTCCCCCGGGTTCGGGGGAGCAGTACTTC. This gives the protein CASSPPGSGEQYF. The full variable domain, its missing parts supplied by reference TRBV28 and TRBJ2-7, is DVKVTQSSRYLVKRTGEKVFLECVQDMDHENMFWYRQDPGLGLRLIYFSYDVKMKEKGDIPEGYSVSREKKERFSLILESASTNQTSMYLCASSPPGSGEQYFGPGTRLTVT.

The J gene is TRBJ1-2, the V gene TRBV28; D unresolved. This CDR3 is built from 16 residues. Trimming cost V 6 bases and J 1 base, with 18 bases left between them. Germline V lookup: CDR1 MDHEN, CDR2 SYDVKM. This CDR3 reads CASSLITATLNYGYTF. The CDR3 nucleotides read TGTGCCAGCAGCTTAATCACAGCAACTCTTAACTATGGCTACACCTTC.

Concerning this clone itself: One junction end disagrees with the germline gene, perhaps due to a read error. V is TRBV11-1 and J is TRBJ2-1; 12 nucleotides agree with TRBD2. Germline assignment: CDR1 SGHAT and CDR2 FQDESV (reference sequence). This CDR3 contains 14 residues. The CDR3 DNA reads as TGTGCCAGCAGCCTAGCGGGAGGGTTTGATGAGCAGTTCTTC. It translates to CASSLAGGFDEQFF.

The chain couples TRBV18 to TRBJ1-1, with D unclear. Trimming shortened V by 3 bases and J by 4 bases, and 15 bases separated the two germline ends. CDR3 length equals 15 residues. Germline V gives CDR1 KGHSH, CDR2 LQKENI. For the CDR3, the DNA is TGTGCCAGCTCACCCCTTAACGGGTCTAGCACTGAAGCTTTCTTT. Protein sequence: CASSPLNGSSTEAFF.

Comment on this clone: At one boundary the junction diverges from the germline segment, which might be a read error. The chain carries TRBV7-8 and TRBJ2-1; maybe TRBD2 (6 bases). CDR3 length: 11 amino acids. Germline values: CDR1 SGHVS, CDR2 FQNEAQ. The CDR3 spells CASSSGTELIF. The CDR3 bases are TGTGCCAGCAGCTCCGGGACTGAGTTAATCTTC.

The gene calls are TRBV19 and TRBJ2-5, with 10 nucleotides matching TRBD2. The V segment lost 6 bases and the J segment 5 bases; nucleotides outside the gene matches: 9. The germline CDR1 and CDR2 sequences are LNHDA and SQIVND (reference sequence). The CDR3 totals 15 residues. CDR3 amino acids: CASSIRTSGVETQYF. The CDR3 region has the DNA TGTGCCAGTAGCATCCGGACTAGCGGAGTGGAGACCCAGTACTTC.

This clone appeared once. The chain links TRBV28 to TRBJ1-5; D unresolved. Trimming removed 4 bases at V and 0 bases at J, with 10 bases between. The CDR3 covers 15 residues. In germline, CDR1 is MDHEN, CDR2 SYDVKM. The CDR3 here is CASSSNDYSNQPQHF. DNA of the CDR3: TGTGCCAGCAGTTCGAATGACTATAGCAATCAGCCCCAGCATTTT. Based on the CDR3 plus reference TRBV28 and TRBJ1-5, the full variable domain is DVKVTQSSRYLVKRTGEKVFLECVQDMDHENMFWYRQDPGLGLRLIYFSYDVKMKEKGDIPEGYSVSREKKERFSLILESASTNQTSMYLCASSSNDYSNQPQHFGDGTRLSIL.

This chain joins TRBV27 and TRBJ2-3; TRBD2 matches 10 bases. CDR1 and CDR2 (germline): MNHEY, SMNVEV (reference sequence). The CDR3 runs 15 residues. With 6 bases clipped from V and 4 bases from J, the junction kept 7 bases outside the gene matches. In nucleotides, the CDR3 is TGTGCCAGCAGCCAACAGCGGGAGGGGTCAGATACGCAGTATTTT. Translated: CASSQQREGSDTQYF.

The chain recombines TRBV7-6 with TRBJ1-3; TRBD1 aligns across 7 bases. Germline V lookup: CDR1 SGHVS, CDR2 FNYEAQ. V was clipped by 1 base and J by 2 bases; unmatched bases: 2. This CDR3 region has 15 residues. CDR3 loop: CASSLVTGAGNTIYF. The CDR3, as DNA: TGTGCCAGCAGCTTAGTTACAGGGGCTGGAAACACCATATATTTT.

This chain connects TRBV6-2 or TRBV6-3 to TRBJ1-1; unclear D gene. Germline lookup yields CDR1 MNHEY and CDR2 SVGEGT. The CDR3 is made up of 12 amino acids. The germline V and J ends were trimmed by 6 bases and 1 base, with 6 bases remaining between them. CDR3: CASSEPNTEAFF. For the CDR3, the DNA is TGTGCCAGCAGCGAGCCGAACACTGAAGCTTTCTTT.

The chain employs TRBV27 and TRBJ2-1; 7 bases line up with TRBD2. V was clipped by 1 base and J by 7 bases; unmatched bases: 13. CDR1 is MNHEY and CDR2 is SMNVEV in the germline V gene (reference sequence). The CDR3 contains 17 residues. The CDR3 sequence: CASSLLPGGSLVNEQFF. The CDR3, as DNA: TGTGCCAGCAGTTTATTGCCGGGCGGGAGTCTGGTAAATGAGCAGTTCTTC.

This chain joins TRBV11-3 and TRBJ2-3; 9 bases map to TRBD2. From germline, CDR1 is SGHNT and CDR2 YENEEA. The CDR3 is made up of 16 amino acids. V lost 1 base and J lost 2; bases outside the gene matches: 4. The CDR3 sequence is CASSLGRGRATDTQYF. CDR3 nucleotide sequence: TGTGCCAGCAGCTTAGGCCGCGGGAGGGCCACAGATACGCAGTATTTT.

The chain recombines TRBV5-5 with TRBJ1-4, with 10 bases fitting TRBD1. Germline V lookup: CDR1 SGHKS, CDR2 YYEKEE (reference sequence). Trimming took 4 bases from V and 3 from J; bases not matched to a gene: 6. The length of the CDR3 is 16 residues. CDR3 DNA: TGTGCCAGCAGCCACGACAGGGGGCGGCCTAATGAAAAACTGTTTTTT. It specifies CASSHDRGRPNEKLFF.

The chain couples TRBV9 to TRBJ2-3; TRBD2 agrees at 7 bases. Trimming cost V 0 bases and J 4 bases; bases outside gene matches: 2. CDR1 is SGDLS and CDR2 is YYNGEE in the germline V gene. This CDR3 is 14 amino acids long. CDR3 protein: CASSVGTSPDTQYF. CDR3 nucleotides: TGTGCCAGCAGCGTAGGGACTAGTCCAGATACGCAGTATTTT.

The chain employs TRBV6-5 and TRBJ1-5; D unresolved. Germline V gives CDR1 MNHEY, CDR2 SVGAGI. Trimming cost V 10 bases and J 4 bases, with 11 bases left between them. The CDR3 has 12 amino acids. For the CDR3, the DNA is TGTGCCACCCAGCGGGTTAATCAGCCCCAGCATTTT. Protein product: CATQRVNQPQHF.

The chain links TRBV28 to TRBJ2-3, with 7 bases aligning to TRBD2. The CDR3 totals 16 residues. Trimming cost V 2 bases and J 4 bases; bases outside gene matches: 9. Looked up from germline, CDR1 is MDHEN and CDR2 is SYDVKM. CDR3 sequence (DNA): TGTGCCAGCAGTTTAGGGGGGAGGGCCGGGGCAGATACGCAGTATTTT. Translation gives CASSLGGRAGADTQYF.

This sequence joins TRBV29-1 and TRBJ2-7, with 9 bases aligning to TRBD1. Germline CDR1 is SQVTM and CDR2 is ANQGSEA. The CDR3 has 13 amino acids. V was clipped by 5 bases and J by 3 bases; unmatched bases: 5. The CDR3 DNA reads as TGCAGCGTTAAGGGACAGGGAGGCTACGAGCAGTACTTC. Its protein product is CSVKGQGGYEQYF.

The J gene is TRBJ2-5, the V gene TRBV5-4; D possibly corresponds to TRBD2 (6 bases). V lost 6 bases, J lost 2 bases, and 11 bases lay in between. This CDR3 has 13 residues. Germline V gene data show CDR1 as SGHNT and CDR2 as YYREEE (reference sequence). CDR3 in amino acids: CASTAGGQETQYF. The CDR3 bases are TGTGCCAGCACCGCCGGGGGTCAAGAGACCCAGTACTTC.

V gene TRBV4-3 combines with J gene TRBJ2-1; 7 positions agree with TRBD2. After removal of 0 bases from V and 7 bases from J, the junction contained 12 bases not matched to a gene. Germline CDR1 and CDR2: LGHNA and YSLEER. The length of the CDR3 is 17 residues. In DNA, the CDR3 is TGCGCCAGCAGCCAAGATACGGGGTCCCGGGACTATAATGAGCAGTTCTTC. Translation: CASSQDTGSRDYNEQFF.

This chain links TRBV7-6 with TRBJ2-7; the D gene is possibly TRBD2 (7 bases). Deletions cut 5 bases from V and 2 bases from J, with 19 bases between. Looked up from germline, CDR1 is SGHVS and CDR2 is FNYEAQ. The CDR3 runs 16 residues. This CDR3 is CASSPTTGRGAYEQYF. The CDR3 coding sequence is TGTGCCAGCAGCCCAACTACGGGGAGGGGGGCCTACGAGCAGTACTTC.

The gene calls are TRBV7-9 and TRBJ2-1; 9 bases map to TRBD1. The CDR3 totals 15 residues. The germline V gene encodes CDR1 SEHNR and CDR2 FQNEAQ (reference sequence). With V trimmed by 5 bases and J by 5 bases, 7 bases remained unmatched. The CDR3 DNA is TGTGCCAGCAGCCGGGGGGACAGGGCGGACAATGAGCAGTTCTTC. Protein: CASSRGDRADNEQFF.

The chain employs TRBV28 and TRBJ2-2; 7 bases agree with TRBD2. In germline, CDR1 is MDHEN, CDR2 SYDVKM. The CDR3 consists of 15 residues. Trimming removed 2 bases from V and 2 bases from J; junction bases left unmatched: 2. The CDR3 coding sequence is TGTGCCAGCAGTTTAGTGGGACTAAACACCGGGGAGCTGTTTTTT. It is translated as CASSLVGLNTGELFF.

This clone was seen a few times. CDR3 nucleotides: TGTGCCAGCAGCCCCCTACCGGGCACTGAAGCTTTCTTT. It codes for CASSPLPGTEAFF. The V call is TRBV7-2, the J call TRBJ1-1; D is unclear. V was trimmed by 5 bases and J by 4 bases, leaving 11 bases between them. This CDR3 is built from 13 residues. Germline CDR1 and CDR2: SGHTA and FQGNSA.

The rearrangement joins TRBV7-2 to TRBJ2-7, with a tentative D call TRBD1 (6 bases). Germline CDR1 SGHTA, CDR2 FQGNSA. V was clipped by 1 base and J by 3 bases, with 13 bases between them. There are 15 residues in the CDR3. CDR3 region: CASSLEWDTSYEQYF. CDR3 coding DNA: TGTGCCAGCAGCTTAGAATGGGACACGAGCTACGAGCAGTACTTC.

The genes are TRBV10-3 and TRBJ2-1; 10 bases are a match to TRBD1. This CDR3 has 14 residues. Germline CDR1 ENHRY, CDR2 SYGVKD. The junction had 0 bases not matched to a gene; V was cut back by 2 bases and J by 5 bases. The CDR3, as DNA: TGTGCCATCAGTGAGGGGACAGGGGACAATGAGCAGTTCTTC. The encoded protein is CAISEGTGDNEQFF.